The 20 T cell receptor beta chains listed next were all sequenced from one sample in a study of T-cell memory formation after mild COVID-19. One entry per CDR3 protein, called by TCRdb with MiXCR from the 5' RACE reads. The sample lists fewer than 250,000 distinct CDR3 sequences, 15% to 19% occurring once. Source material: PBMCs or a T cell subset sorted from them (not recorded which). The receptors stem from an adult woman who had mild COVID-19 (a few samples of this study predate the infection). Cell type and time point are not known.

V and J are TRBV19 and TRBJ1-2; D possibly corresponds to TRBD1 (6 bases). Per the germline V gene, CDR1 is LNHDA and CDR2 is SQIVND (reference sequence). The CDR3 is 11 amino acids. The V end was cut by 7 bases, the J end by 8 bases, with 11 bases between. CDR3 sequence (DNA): TGTGCCAGTACCAGGGGAGAAGGCTACACCTTC. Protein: CASTRGEGYTF. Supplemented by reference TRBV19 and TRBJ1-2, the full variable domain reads DGGITQSPKYLFRKEGQNVTLSCEQNLNHDAMYWYRQDPGQGLRLIYYSQIVNDFQKGDIAEGYSVSREKKESFPLTVTSAQKNPTAFYLCASTRGEGYTFGSGTRLTVV.

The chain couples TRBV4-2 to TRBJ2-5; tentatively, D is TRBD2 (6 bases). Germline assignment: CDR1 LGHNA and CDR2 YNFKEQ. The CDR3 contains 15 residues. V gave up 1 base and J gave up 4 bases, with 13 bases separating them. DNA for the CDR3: TGTGCCAGCAGCCAAGGGCGGGAATTGGGAGAGACCCAGTACTTC. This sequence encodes CASSQGRELGETQYF.

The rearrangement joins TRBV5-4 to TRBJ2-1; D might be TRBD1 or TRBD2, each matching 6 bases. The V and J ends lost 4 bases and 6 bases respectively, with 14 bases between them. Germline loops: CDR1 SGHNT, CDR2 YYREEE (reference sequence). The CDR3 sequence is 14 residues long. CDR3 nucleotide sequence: TGTGCCAGCAGCGGGGGGCCGGGGGCCAATGAGCAGTTCTTC. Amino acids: CASSGGPGANEQFF.

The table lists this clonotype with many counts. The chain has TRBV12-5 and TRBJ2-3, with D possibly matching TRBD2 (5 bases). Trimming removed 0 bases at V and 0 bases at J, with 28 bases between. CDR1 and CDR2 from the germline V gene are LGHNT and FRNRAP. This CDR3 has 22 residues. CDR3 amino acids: CASGLVRGSITTASRSTDTQYF. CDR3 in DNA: TGTGCTAGTGGTTTGGTACGTGGGTCCATAACGACGGCTAGCCGAAGCACAGATACGCAGTATTTT.

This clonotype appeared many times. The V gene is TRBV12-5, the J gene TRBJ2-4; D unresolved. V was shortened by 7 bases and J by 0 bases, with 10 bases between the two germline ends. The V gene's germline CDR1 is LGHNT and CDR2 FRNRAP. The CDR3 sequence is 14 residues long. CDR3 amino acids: CASALSLAKNIQYF. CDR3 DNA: TGTGCTAGTGCTCTTAGTCTAGCCAAAAACATTCAGTACTTC. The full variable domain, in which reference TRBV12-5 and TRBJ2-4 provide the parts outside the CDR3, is DARVTQTPRHKVTEMGQEVTMRCQPILGHNTVFWYRQTMMQGLELLAYFRNRAPLDDSGMPKDRFSAEMPDATLATLKIQPSEPRDSAVYFCASALSLAKNIQYFGAGTRLSVL.

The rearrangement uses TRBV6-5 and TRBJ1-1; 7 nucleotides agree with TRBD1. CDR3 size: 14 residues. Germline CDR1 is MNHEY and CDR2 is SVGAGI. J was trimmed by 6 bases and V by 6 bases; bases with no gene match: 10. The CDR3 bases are TGTGCCAGCAGGTTACAGGGGAGTGGGGCTGAAGCTTTCTTT. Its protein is CASRLQGSGAEAFF.

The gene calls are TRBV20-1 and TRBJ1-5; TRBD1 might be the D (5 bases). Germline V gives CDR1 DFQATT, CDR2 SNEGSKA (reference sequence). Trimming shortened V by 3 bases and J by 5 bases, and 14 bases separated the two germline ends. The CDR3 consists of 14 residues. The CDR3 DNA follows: TGCAGTGCTAGGGCGAGACAGTGGGATCAGCCCCAGCATTTT. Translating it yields CSARARQWDQPQHF.

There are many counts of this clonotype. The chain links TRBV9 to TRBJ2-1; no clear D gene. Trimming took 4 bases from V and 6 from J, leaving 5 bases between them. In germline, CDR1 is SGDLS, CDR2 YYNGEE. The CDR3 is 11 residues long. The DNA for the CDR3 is TGTGCCAGCAGCCGAGGCAATGAGCAGTTCTTC. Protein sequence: CASSRGNEQFF.

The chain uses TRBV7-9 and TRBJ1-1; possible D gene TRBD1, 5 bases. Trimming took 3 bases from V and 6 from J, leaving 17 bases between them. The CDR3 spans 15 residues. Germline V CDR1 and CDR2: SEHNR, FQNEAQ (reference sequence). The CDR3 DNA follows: TGTGCCAGCAGCTTTGAGGGAAGGGGCGCCCCTGAAGCTTTCTTT. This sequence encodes CASSFEGRGAPEAFF.

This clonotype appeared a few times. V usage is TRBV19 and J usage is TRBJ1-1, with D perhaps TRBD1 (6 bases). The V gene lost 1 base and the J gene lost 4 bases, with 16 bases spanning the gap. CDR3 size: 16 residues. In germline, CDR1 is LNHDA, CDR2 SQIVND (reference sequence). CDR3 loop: CASSIVRTVGSTEAFF. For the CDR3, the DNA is TGTGCCAGTAGTATAGTTCGGACAGTAGGGAGCACTGAAGCTTTCTTT.

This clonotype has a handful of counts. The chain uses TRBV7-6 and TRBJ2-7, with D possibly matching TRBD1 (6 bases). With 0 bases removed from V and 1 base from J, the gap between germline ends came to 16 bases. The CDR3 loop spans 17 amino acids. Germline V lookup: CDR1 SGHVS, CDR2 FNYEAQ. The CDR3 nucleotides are TGTGCCAGCAGCTTAGCGACGTGGCAGGGGATTTCCTACGAGCAGTACTTC. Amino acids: CASSLATWQGISYEQYF. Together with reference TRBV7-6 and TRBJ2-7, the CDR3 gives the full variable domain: GAGVSQSPRYKVTKRGQDVALRCDPISGHVSLYWYRQALGQGPEFLTYFNYEAQQDKSGLPNDRFSAERPEGSISTLTIQRTEQRDSAMYRCASSLATWQGISYEQYFGPGTRLTVT.

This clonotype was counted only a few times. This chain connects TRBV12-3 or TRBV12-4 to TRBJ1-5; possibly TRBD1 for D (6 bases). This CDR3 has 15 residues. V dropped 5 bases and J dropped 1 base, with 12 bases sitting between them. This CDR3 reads CASSRKGGSNQPQHF. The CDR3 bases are TGTGCCAGCAGTCGAAAGGGGGGGAGCAATCAGCCCCAGCATTTT.

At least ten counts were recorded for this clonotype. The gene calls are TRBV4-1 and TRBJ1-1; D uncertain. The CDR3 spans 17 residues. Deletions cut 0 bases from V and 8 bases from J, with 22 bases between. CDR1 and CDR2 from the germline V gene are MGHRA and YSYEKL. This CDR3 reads CASSQDTALVLSPEAFF. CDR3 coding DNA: TGCGCCAGCAGCCAAGATACCGCGCTGGTCCTGTCGCCAGAAGCTTTCTTT.

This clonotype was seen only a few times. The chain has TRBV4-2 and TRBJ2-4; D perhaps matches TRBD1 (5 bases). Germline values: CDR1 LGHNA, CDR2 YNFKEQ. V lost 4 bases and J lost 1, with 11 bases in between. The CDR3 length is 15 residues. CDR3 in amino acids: CASSPVTAAKNIQYF. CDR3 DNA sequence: TGTGCCAGCAGCCCCGTGACAGCCGCCAAAAACATTCAGTACTTC.

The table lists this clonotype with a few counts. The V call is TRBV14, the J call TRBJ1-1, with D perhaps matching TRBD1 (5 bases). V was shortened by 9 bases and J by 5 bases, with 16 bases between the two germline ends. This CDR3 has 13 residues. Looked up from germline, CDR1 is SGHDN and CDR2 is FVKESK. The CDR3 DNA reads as TGTGCCAGTCAGGGTACCTACGTGACTGAAGCTTTCTTT. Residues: CASQGTYVTEAFF.

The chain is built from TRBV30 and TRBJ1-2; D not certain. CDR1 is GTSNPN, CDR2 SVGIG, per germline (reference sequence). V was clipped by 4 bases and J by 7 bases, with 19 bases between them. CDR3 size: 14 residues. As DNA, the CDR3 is TGTGCCTGGAACATAGGTCAACGAGGACTTGGCTACACCTTC. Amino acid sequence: CAWNIGQRGLGYTF.

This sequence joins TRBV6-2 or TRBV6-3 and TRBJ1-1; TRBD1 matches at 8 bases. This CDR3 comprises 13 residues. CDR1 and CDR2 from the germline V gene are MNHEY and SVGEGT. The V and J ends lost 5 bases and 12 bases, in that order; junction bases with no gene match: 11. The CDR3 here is CASSVDRAFTSFF. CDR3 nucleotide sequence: TGTGCCAGCAGTGTGGACAGGGCGTTTACGTCTTTCTTT.

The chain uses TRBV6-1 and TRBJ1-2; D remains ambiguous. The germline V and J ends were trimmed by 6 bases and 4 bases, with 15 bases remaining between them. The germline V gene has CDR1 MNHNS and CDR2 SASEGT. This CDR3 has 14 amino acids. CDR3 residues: CASRLGRDAYGYTF. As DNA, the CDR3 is TGTGCCAGCAGGCTTGGAAGGGATGCCTATGGCTACACCTTC.

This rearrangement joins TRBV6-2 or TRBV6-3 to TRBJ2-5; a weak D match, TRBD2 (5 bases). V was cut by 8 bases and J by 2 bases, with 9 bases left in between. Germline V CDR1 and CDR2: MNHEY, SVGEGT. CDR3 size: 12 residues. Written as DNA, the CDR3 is TGTGCCAGCGGACTGGGACAAGAGACCCAGTACTTC. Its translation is CASGLGQETQYF.

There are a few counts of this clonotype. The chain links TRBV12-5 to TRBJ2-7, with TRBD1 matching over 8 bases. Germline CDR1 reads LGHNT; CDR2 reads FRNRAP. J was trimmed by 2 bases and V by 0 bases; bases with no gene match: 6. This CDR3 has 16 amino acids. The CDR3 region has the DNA TGTGCTAGTGGTTTGGTACTGGGACAGGTCCCCTACGAGCAGTACTTC. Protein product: CASGLVLGQVPYEQYF.